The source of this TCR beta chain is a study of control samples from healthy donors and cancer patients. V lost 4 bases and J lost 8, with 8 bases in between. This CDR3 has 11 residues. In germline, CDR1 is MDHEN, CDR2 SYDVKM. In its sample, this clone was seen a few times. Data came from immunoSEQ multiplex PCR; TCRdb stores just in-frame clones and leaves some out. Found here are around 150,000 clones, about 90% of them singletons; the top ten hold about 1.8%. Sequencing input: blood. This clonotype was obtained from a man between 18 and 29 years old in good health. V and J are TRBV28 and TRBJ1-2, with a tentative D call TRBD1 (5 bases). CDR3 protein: CASSSGEGYTF. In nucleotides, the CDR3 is TGTGCCAGCAGTTCGGGGGAGGGCTACACCTTC.